A selection of T cell receptor beta chains follows, all from one sample in a study of regulatory T cells in long-lasting Graves disease. TCRdb itself ran the multiplex PCR reads through MiXCR, one entry per CDR3 protein. The sample lists about 540,000 distinct CDR3 sequences, roughly 14% occurring once. The sample was also linked to a second study, of T cells in Graves' hyperthyroidism and ophthalmopathy.

The sample was peripheral blood mononuclear cells (PBMCs), taken at new diagnosis, from a patient treated with antithyroid drugs. The receptors derive from a man aged 25 to 45 with Graves disease. CDR3s leave out the opening cysteine and the closing phenylalanine or tryptophan. Expanded clones are given a class, and other clones once, few, many or no size at all.

size: many
length: 13
V: TRBV12-3/TRBV12-4
J: TRBJ1-5
CDR3: ASSMGGSSNQPQH

size: many
length: 13
V: TRBV28
J: TRBJ1-5
CDR3: ASSPLQGRNQPQH

size: -
length: 10
V: TRBV10-2
J: TRBJ1-4
CDR3: ASSDHGEKLF

size: few
length: 12
V: TRBV15
J: TRBJ2-2
CDR3: ATSRGDYTGELF

size: few
length: 13
V: TRBV29-1
J: TRBJ2-7
CDR3: SVEDPETATYEQY

size: many
length: 15
V: TRBV11-2
J: TRBJ2-7
CDR3: ASSLATGPASSYEQY

size: -
length: 11
V: TRBV19
J: TRBJ2-1
CDR3: ASTGTALNEQF

size: many
length: 12
V: TRBV12-5
J: TRBJ2-5
CDR3: ASGSSPSRETQY

size: -
length: 16
V: TRBV12-5
J: TRBJ2-7
CDR3: ASGSVLGTAIFTYEQY

size: many
length: 12
V: TRBV7-9
J: TRBJ1-3
CDR3: ASSLTGTGNTIY

size: many
length: 14
V: TRBV29-1
J: TRBJ2-1
CDR3: SVAGRGTEGNNEQF

size: many
length: 14
V: TRBV7-2
J: TRBJ2-5
CDR3: ASSLGTSGRQETQY

size: many
length: 14
V: TRBV5-1
J: TRBJ2-1
CDR3: ASSRTSGRARNEQF

size: few
length: 12
V: TRBV7-9
J: TRBJ1-2
CDR3: ASSLGGDDYGYT

size: -
length: 12
V: TRBV18
J: TRBJ2-7
CDR3: ASSPPTVPYEQY

size: few
length: 14
V: TRBV27
J: TRBJ2-7
CDR3: ASSLYTSGGSYEQY

size: many
length: 13
V: TRBV12-3/TRBV12-4
J: TRBJ1-6
CDR3: ASSLYRGWDSPLH

size: many
length: 12
V: TRBV10-3
J: TRBJ2-5
CDR3: AIRERTEQETQY

size: many
length: 16
V: TRBV27
J: TRBJ2-2
CDR3: ASSLRGSGRAAGGELF

size: -
length: 14
V: TRBV5-5
J: TRBJ1-3
CDR3: ASSLGQGLSGNTIY

size: -
length: 14
V: TRBV2
J: TRBJ2-6
CDR3: ASSEAGDTGANVLT

size: once
length: 15
V: TRBV5-1
J: TRBJ1-4
CDR3: ASSLGGAHTTNEKLF

size: few
length: 13
V: TRBV3-1
J: TRBJ2-7
CDR3: ASSLLDRGRHEQY

size: many
length: 12
V: TRBV12-3/TRBV12-4
J: TRBJ1-4
CDR3: ASSFTGVNEKLF

size: -
length: 14
V: TRBV28
J: TRBJ2-5
CDR3: ASSGGTSGIQETQY

size: -
length: 14
V: TRBV18
J: TRBJ2-6
CDR3: ASSPYASSGANVLT

size: few
length: 12
V: TRBV10-3
J: TRBJ2-5
CDR3: AISESTNQETQY

size: -
length: 15
V: TRBV20-1
J: TRBJ2-2
CDR3: SAIAPRVAGVTGELF

size: few
length: 12
V: TRBV5-1
J: TRBJ2-5
CDR3: ASSWGWGQETQY

size: many
length: 10
V: TRBV11-2
J: TRBJ1-1
CDR3: ASSLNGVEAF

size: many
length: 16
V: TRBV6-9
J: TRBJ1-6
CDR3: ASSSTRGTGVGNSPLH

size: many
length: 11
V: TRBV3-1
J: TRBJ1-1
CDR3: ASSVTRGAEAF

size: many
length: 17
V: TRBV10-2
J: TRBJ2-7
CDR3: ASSGALSLVAGVMGEQY

size: many
length: 13
V: TRBV6-1
J: TRBJ2-1
CDR3: ASSERSSGRNEQF

size: many
length: 15
V: TRBV15
J: TRBJ1-4
CDR3: ATSRATGALGGEKLF

size: many
length: 13
V: TRBV20-1
J: TRBJ2-7
CDR3: SATDSGTLSYEQY

size: few
length: 10
V: TRBV18
J: TRBJ1-2
CDR3: ASSPKQNGYT

size: many
length: 11
V: TRBV2
J: TRBJ1-4
CDR3: ASSPSGEWKLF

size: few
length: 11
V: TRBV5-1
J: TRBJ1-3
CDR3: ASRGVDGNTIY

size: many
length: 13
V: TRBV12-3/TRBV12-4
J: TRBJ2-1
CDR3: ASSRGQVGDNEQF

size: many
length: 13
V: TRBV7-3
J: TRBJ2-7
CDR3: ASSLVASGGYEQY

size: many
length: 11
V: TRBV20-1
J: TRBJ1-6
CDR3: SARRGWSSPLH

size: many
length: 13
V: TRBV12-3/TRBV12-4
J: TRBJ2-7
CDR3: ASSFWGQGWYEQY

size: many
length: 12
V: TRBV12-3/TRBV12-4
J: TRBJ2-5
CDR3: ASSSLIEGETQY

size: few
length: 12
V: TRBV5-1
J: TRBJ1-2
CDR3: ASSFKGAGYGYT

size: many
length: 15
V: TRBV29-1
J: TRBJ2-7
CDR3: SEQGLAGGASVLEQY